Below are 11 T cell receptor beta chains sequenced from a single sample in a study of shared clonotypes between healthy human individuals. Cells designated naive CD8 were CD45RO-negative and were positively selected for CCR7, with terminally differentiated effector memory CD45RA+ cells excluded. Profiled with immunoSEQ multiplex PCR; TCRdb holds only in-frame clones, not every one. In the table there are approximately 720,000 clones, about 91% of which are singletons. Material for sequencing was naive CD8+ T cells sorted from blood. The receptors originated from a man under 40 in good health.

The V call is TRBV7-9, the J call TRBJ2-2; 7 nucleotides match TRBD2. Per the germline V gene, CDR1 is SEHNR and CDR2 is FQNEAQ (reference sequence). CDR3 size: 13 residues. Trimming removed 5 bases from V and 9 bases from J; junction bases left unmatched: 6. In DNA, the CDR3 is TGTGCCAGCAGCCCTCGGACTAGTCGGGAGCTGTTTTTT. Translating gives CASSPRTSRELFF. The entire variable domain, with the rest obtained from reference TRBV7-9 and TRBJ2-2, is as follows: DTGVSQNPRHKITKRGQNVTFRCDPISEHNRLYWYRQTLGQGPEFLTYFQNEAQLEKSRLLSDRFSAERPKGSFSTLEIQRTEQGDSAMYLCASSPRTSRELFFGEGSRLTVL.

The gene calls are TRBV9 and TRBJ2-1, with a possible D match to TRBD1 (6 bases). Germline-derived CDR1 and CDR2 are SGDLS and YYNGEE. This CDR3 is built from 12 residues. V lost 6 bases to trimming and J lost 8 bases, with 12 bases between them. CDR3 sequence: CASNLQGDEQFF. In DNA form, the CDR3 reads TGTGCCAGCAACCTACAGGGAGATGAGCAGTTCTTC.

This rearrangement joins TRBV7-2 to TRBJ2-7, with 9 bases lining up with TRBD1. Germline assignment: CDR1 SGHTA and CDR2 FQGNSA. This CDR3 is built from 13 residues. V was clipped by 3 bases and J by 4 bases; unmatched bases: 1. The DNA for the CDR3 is TGTGCCAGCAGCTTGGACAGGGGTTACGAGCAGTACTTC. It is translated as CASSLDRGYEQYF.

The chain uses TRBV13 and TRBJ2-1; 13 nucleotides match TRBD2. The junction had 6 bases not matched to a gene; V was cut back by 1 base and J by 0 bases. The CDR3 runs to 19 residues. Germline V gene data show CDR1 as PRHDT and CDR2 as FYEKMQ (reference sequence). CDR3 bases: TGTGCCAGCAGCTTAGCACGGACTAGCGGGAGTAGCTCCTACAATGAGCAGTTCTTC. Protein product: CASSLARTSGSSSYNEQFF. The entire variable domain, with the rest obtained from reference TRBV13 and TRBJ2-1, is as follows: AAGVIQSPRHLIKEKRETATLKCYPIPRHDTVYWYQQGPGQDPQFLISFYEKMQSDKGSIPDRFSAQQFSDYHSELNMSSLELGDSALYFCASSLARTSGSSSYNEQFFGPGTRLTVL.

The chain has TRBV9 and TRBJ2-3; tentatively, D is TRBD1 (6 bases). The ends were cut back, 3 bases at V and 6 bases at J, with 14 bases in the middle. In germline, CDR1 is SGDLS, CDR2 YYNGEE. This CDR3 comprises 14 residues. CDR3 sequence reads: CASSGEGQWDTQYF. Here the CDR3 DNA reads TGTGCCAGCAGCGGGGAAGGACAGTGGGATACGCAGTATTTT.

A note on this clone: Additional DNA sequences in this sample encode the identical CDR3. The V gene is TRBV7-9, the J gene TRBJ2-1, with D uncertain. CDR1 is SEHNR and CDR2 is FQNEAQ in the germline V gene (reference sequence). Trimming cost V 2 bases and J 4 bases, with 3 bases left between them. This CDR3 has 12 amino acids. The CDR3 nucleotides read TGTGCCAGCAGCTTATTTTACAATGAGCAGTTCTTC. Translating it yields CASSLFYNEQFF.

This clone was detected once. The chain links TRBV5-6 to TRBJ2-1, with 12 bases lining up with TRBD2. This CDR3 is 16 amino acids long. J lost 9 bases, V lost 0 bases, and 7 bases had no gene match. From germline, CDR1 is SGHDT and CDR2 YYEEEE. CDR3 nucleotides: TGTGCCAGCAGCTTGGCAAGGCTAGCGGGAGGGGTTGAGCAGTTCTTC. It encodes CASSLARLAGGVEQFF. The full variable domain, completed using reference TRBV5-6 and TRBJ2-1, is DAGVTQSPTHLIKTRGQQVTLRCSPKSGHDTVSWYQQALGQGPQFIFQYYEEEERQRGNFPDRFSGHQFPNYSSELNVNALLLGDSALYLCASSLARLAGGVEQFFGPGTRLTVL.

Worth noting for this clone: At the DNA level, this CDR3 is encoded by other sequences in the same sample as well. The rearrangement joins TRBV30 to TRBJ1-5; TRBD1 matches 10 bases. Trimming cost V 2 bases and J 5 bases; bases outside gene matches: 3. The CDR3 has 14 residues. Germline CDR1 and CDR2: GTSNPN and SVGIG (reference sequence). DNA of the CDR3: TGTGCCTGGAGTACCGGGACAGGGGATCAGCCCCAGCATTTT. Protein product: CAWSTGTGDQPQHF.

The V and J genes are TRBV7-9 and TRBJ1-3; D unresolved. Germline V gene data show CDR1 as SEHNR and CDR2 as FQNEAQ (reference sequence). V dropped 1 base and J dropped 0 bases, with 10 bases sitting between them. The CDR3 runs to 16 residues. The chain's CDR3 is CASSLEGIGSGNTIYF. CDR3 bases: TGTGCCAGCAGCTTAGAGGGAATAGGCTCTGGAAACACCATATATTTT.

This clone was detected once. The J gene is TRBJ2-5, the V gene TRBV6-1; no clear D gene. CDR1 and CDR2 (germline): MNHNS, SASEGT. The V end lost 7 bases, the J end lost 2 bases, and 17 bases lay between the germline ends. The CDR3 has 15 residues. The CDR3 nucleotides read TGTGCCAGCACCCTAGAGTATCGTGTTCAAGAGACCCAGTACTTC. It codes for CASTLEYRVQETQYF.

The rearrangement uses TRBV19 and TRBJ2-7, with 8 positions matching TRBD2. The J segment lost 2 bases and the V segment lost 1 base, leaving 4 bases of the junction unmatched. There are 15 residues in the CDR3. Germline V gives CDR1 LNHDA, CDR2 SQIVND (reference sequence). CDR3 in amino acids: CASSIGAAGAYEQYF. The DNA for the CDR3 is TGTGCCAGTAGTATAGGGGCAGCGGGGGCCTACGAGCAGTACTTC.